This T cell receptor beta chain was observed in a study of circulating CD8 cells and anti-PD-1 response in melanoma. Study as a whole: Complete or partial response defined responders; stable or progressive disease, non-responders.

From live CD3+CD8+TCRalphabeta+ cells, four PD-1 and/or TIGIT subsets were sorted. The germline V gene encodes CDR1 MNHEY and CDR2 SVGAGI. V shed 6 bases and J shed 8 bases, with 11 bases lying between them. This CDR3 is built from 12 residues. This clonotype is medium-sized (0.01 to 0.1%) by share. The QIAseq Immune Repertoire TCR panel built the libraries from roughly 15 ng of total RNA. TCRdb re-analysed the reads in MiXCR, keeping a single row per CDR3 protein. This sample has approximately 1,200 distinct CDR3 sequences, with approximately 7% found just once. The sequence was obtained from a human donor with melanoma. The chain couples TRBV6-5 to TRBJ2-1; D unclear. The sequenced sample was CD8+ T cells from PBMCs, obtained at baseline or after one month of anti-PD-1 therapy (not recorded which). This CDR3 reads CASSRGRDEQFF. CDR3 DNA sequence: TGTGCCAGCAGCCGTGGACGGGATGAGCAGTTCTTC.